A single sample gave rise to the 8 T cell receptor beta chains below, sequenced in a study of response to subunit inactivated influenza vaccine. MiXCR, applied by TCRdb to the RT-PCR reads, yields one record per CDR3 protein. The sample yields 700,000 to 800,000 distinct CDR3 sequences, about 18% seen once. The sample in question was PBMCs from blood, obtained around 5 days after vaccination. The origin of the receptors is a man between 50 and 59 years old who received an inactivated influenza vaccine.

This clonotype was detected ten times or more. The chain links TRBV7-9 to TRBJ1-1, with 7 bases aligning to TRBD1. The CDR3 spans 15 residues. The V gene's germline CDR1 is SEHNR and CDR2 FQNEAQ (reference sequence). With V trimmed by 1 base and J by 0 bases, 2 bases remained unmatched. The CDR3 nucleotides are TGTGCCAGCAGCTTAGGCACAGGGGTGAACACTGAAGCTTTCTTT. Its translation: CASSLGTGVNTEAFF.

This clonotype showed up just a few times. The chain links TRBV19 to TRBJ2-1; the match to TRBD2 covers 7 bases. Germline V gene sequence: CDR1 LNHDA, CDR2 SQIVND (reference sequence). The junction had 6 bases not matched to a gene; V was cut back by 7 bases and J by 0 bases. The length of the CDR3 is 15 residues. DNA for the CDR3: TGTGCCAGTAACCCAGCGGGAACCTCCTACAATGAGCAGTTCTTC. Encoded protein: CASNPAGTSYNEQFF.

This clonotype was counted a few times. The J gene is TRBJ1-2, the V gene TRBV20-1; D is uncertain. Germline V gene data show CDR1 as DFQATT and CDR2 as SNEGSKA (reference sequence). V was clipped by 1 base and J by 6 bases, with 18 bases between them. This CDR3 has 15 residues. As DNA, the CDR3 is TGCAGTGCTAGAGGGCCCCGGTACGGGTTTGATGGCTACACCTTC. Encoded protein: CSARGPRYGFDGYTF.

The rearrangement uses TRBV5-1 and TRBJ2-7; D is possibly TRBD2 (6 bases). There are 13 residues in the CDR3. Trimming left V 1 base short and J 6 bases short, with 11 bases between. Germline CDR1 reads SGHRS; CDR2 reads YFSETQ. CDR3 loop: CASSLIRETEQYF. The CDR3 DNA follows: TGCGCCAGCAGCTTGATACGGGAGACCGAGCAGTACTTC.

In its sample, this clonotype was seen many times. The chain employs TRBV20-1 and TRBJ2-1; 10 bases fit TRBD2. CDR3 length: 14 residues. V was pared by 5 bases and J by 8 bases, with 9 bases of the junction left unmatched. Germline V gene data show CDR1 as DFQATT and CDR2 as SNEGSKA (reference sequence). CDR3 sequence: CSASRLAGQDEQFF. DNA of the CDR3: TGCAGTGCTTCTCGACTAGCGGGTCAGGATGAGCAGTTCTTC.

CDR3 in amino acids: CSAEGEASTDTQYF. Written as DNA, the CDR3 is TGCAGCGCAGAGGGCGAAGCTAGCACAGATACGCAGTATTTT. The genes are TRBV29-1 and TRBJ2-3, with D possibly TRBD2 on 5 matching bases. V dropped 7 bases and J dropped 0 bases, with 14 bases sitting between them. From germline, CDR1 is SQVTM and CDR2 ANQGSEA. The CDR3 runs 14 residues.

This clonotype was found a few times. The rearrangement joins TRBV5-1 to TRBJ2-7; D is undetermined. CDR1 and CDR2 from the germline V gene are SGHRS and YFSETQ. The CDR3 is 13 residues long. Between the trimmed V and J ends, which lost 0 bases and 7 bases, there was a span of 11 bases. The CDR3 bases are TGCGCCAGCAGCTTGGACCAATCCACGGAGCAGTACTTC. Translated, it gives CASSLDQSTEQYF.

The V gene is TRBV7-2, the J gene TRBJ1-1; D is uncertain. The ends were cut back, 2 bases at V and 6 bases at J, with 13 bases in the middle. Germline CDR1 and CDR2: SGHTA and FQGNSA. The CDR3 covers 14 residues. CDR3 DNA: TGTGCCAGCAGCTTAATAATGGGATCGGCTGAAGCTTTCTTT. It specifies CASSLIMGSAEAFF.